These T cell receptor beta chains were read from a single sample in a study of T cell responses to AZD1222 COVID-19 vaccine. TCRdb keeps only in-frame clones here, not all; method: immunoSEQ multiplex PCR. Of 90,000 to 95,000 clones in the sample, more than 75% are singletons; the top ten hold 20% to 25%. The sequenced sample was peripheral blood, obtained on day 0 of AZD1222 vaccination. The receptors here all came from an adult in good health. The CDR3 runs from the conserved cysteine through the conserved F or W. The D gene is left open where the match is weak. Size tells how often a clone was seen (once, few, many) or the class of an expanded clone, and some rows leave it out.

>-|-|TRBV3-1/TRBV3-2|TRBJ1-4
TGTGCCAGCAGGCAGACCGCAACTAATGAAAAACTGTTTTTT
CASRQTATNEKLFF
>TRBD1|few|TRBV6-2/TRBV6-3|TRBJ1-1
TGTGCCAGCAGTTTCCGGGACAGCGCTTTCTTT
CASSFRDSAFF
>-|-|TRBV7-9|TRBJ1-1
TGTGCCAGCAGCTTTGGACTAGGAAACACTGAAGCTTTCTTT
CASSFGLGNTEAFF
>TRBD1|few|TRBV9|TRBJ2-1
TGTGCCAGCAGCCTAAGTCCGGGACAGGGTCGGGATGAGCAGTTCTTC
CASSLSPGQGRDEQFF
>TRBD2|-|TRBV2|TRBJ2-1
TGTGCCAGCAGTGAGGACGGGGGGGCCTCTCTGTTCTTC
CASSEDGGASLFF
>TRBD2|-|TRBV20-1|TRBJ2-1
TGCAGTGCAAGTAGCGGGGTCTATCCCAATGAGCAGTTCTTC
CSASSGVYPNEQFF
>TRBD1|-|TRBV6-5|TRBJ1-1
TGTGCCAGCGGGCGTCAGGGGGACACTGAAGCTTTCTTT
CASGRQGDTEAFF
>TRBD2|once|TRBV3-1/TRBV3-2|TRBJ2-7
TGTGCCAGCAGGTCCACTAGCGGGGGTTACGAGCAGTACTTC
CASRSTSGGYEQYF
>-|-|TRBV7-2|TRBJ2-1
TGTGCCAGCAGCTTAGTCGGTTATGAGCAGTTCTTC
CASSLVGYEQFF
>-|-|TRBV6-5|TRBJ1-1
TGTGCCAGTTCTTTAGAGACCATGAACACTGAAGCTTTCTTT
CASSLETMNTEAFF
>-|once|TRBV3-1/TRBV3-2|TRBJ2-3
TGTGCCAGCAGCCAAGGGAGGAGGGGGGCGGGAGCAGATACGCAGTATTTT
CASSQGRRGAGADTQYF
>-|-|TRBV7-9|TRBJ1-5
TGTGCCAGCAGCGATACCACAGCGACCCAGCATTTT
CASSDTTATQHF
>TRBD1|-|TRBV10-2|TRBJ2-4
TGCGCCAGCAGTGAGACGACAGGGGCACTAGCCAAAAACATTCAGTACTTC
CASSETTGALAKNIQYF
>TRBD1|-|TRBV27|TRBJ2-7
TGTGCCAGCAGCCCACTCGGACAGGGGCCCTACGAGCAGTACTTC
CASSPLGQGPYEQYF
>-|-|TRBV5-8|TRBJ1-5
TGTGCCAGCAACCCCGGGAGTCAGGAACGCAATCAGCCCCAGCATTTT
CASNPGSQERNQPQHF
>TRBD1|few|TRBV14|TRBJ2-7
TGTGCCAGCAGCCAAGATAGGGACAGGGTAATTAAGCAGTACTTC
CASSQDRDRVIKQYF
>-|-|TRBV20-1|TRBJ2-3
TGCAGTGCTAGTAGGATCGGGCGCACAGATACGCAGTATTTT
CSASRIGRTDTQYF
>-|-|TRBV9|TRBJ1-6
TGTGCCAGCAGCGTTTCGGACAGCTATAATTCACCCCTCCACTTT
CASSVSDSYNSPLHF
>TRBD1|-|TRBV5-6|TRBJ1-5
TGTGCCAGCACCCTAAAAAAGGACAGGAATCAGCCCCAGCATTTT
CASTLKKDRNQPQHF
>-|once|TRBV9|TRBJ2-5
TGTGCCAGCAGCGCCGCCCCTGGTGGGGGCCAAGAGACCCAGTACTTC
CASSAAPGGGQETQYF
>-|-|TRBV9|TRBJ1-3
TGTGCCAGCAGCGTAGACAGGGCATCTGGAAACACCATATATTTT
CASSVDRASGNTIYF
>TRBD1|-|TRBV4-3|TRBJ2-1
TGCGCCAGCAGCCTACTTACCGGGACAGAGGACAATGAGCAGTTCTTC
CASSLLTGTEDNEQFF
>-|-|TRBV6-5|TRBJ1-1
TGTGCCATGTCAAGGGAAAGGAGCACTGAAGCTTTCTTT
CAMSRERSTEAFF
>TRBD1|-|TRBV28|TRBJ2-6
TGTGCCAGCACTTCGACAGGGTATTCTGGGGCCAACGTCCTGACTTTC
CASTSTGYSGANVLTF
>-|-|TRBV7-8|TRBJ1-2
TGTGCCAGCAGCCCCCGGTCGCACGGCTACACCTTC
CASSPRSHGYTF
>-|-|TRBV28|TRBJ1-2
TGTGCCAGCAGTTTAGCAGTCTATGGCTACACCTTC
CASSLAVYGYTF
>TRBD1|once|TRBV9|TRBJ1-6
TGTGCCAGCAGCGCGGGACAGGGGAAGAATTCACCCCTCCACTTT
CASSAGQGKNSPLHF
>-|-|TRBV18|TRBJ1-6
TGTGCCAGCTCACCACCAGGCGGACGGAGTAATTCACCCCTCCACTTT
CASSPPGGRSNSPLHF
>-|-|TRBV7-2|TRBJ2-7
TGTGCCAGCGGCAGAGTCTCCTACGAGCAGTACTTC
CASGRVSYEQYF
>TRBD2|-|TRBV5-1|TRBJ2-2
TGCGCCAGCAGCCCGGGACTAGCGGGGCCGAACACCGGGGAGCTGTTTTTT
CASSPGLAGPNTGELFF
>TRBD2|-|TRBV2|TRBJ2-4
TGTGCCAGCAGTGAGAACGGGGGGAACATTCAGTACTTC
CASSENGGNIQYF
>TRBD2|-|TRBV4-3|TRBJ2-1
TGCGCCAGCAGCCAAGATGGGACTAGCGGGGGCAATGAGCAGTTCTTC
CASSQDGTSGGNEQFF
>-|-|TRBV3-1/TRBV3-2|TRBJ1-2
TGTGCCAGCAGCACAGAGGGGGGGGTTGGCTACACCTTC
CASSTEGGVGYTF
>-|-|TRBV21-1|TRBJ1-2
TGTGCCAGCAGCACCCAGACAGGGGCCTATGGCTACACCTTC
CASSTQTGAYGYTF
>TRBD1|-|TRBV25-1|TRBJ1-4
TGTGCCAGCAGTGATTATGGGACAGGGGCTCCAACTAATGAAAAACTGTTTTTT
CASSDYGTGAPTNEKLFF
>TRBD2|-|TRBV28|TRBJ2-1
TGTGCCAGCATCACGGCCACTAGCGGGGGATACAATGAGCAGTTCTTC
CASITATSGGYNEQFF
>TRBD1|-|TRBV19|TRBJ2-5
TGTGCCAGTAGTCCACGACAGGGACAAGAGACCCAGTACTTC
CASSPRQGQETQYF
>-|-|TRBV7-9|TRBJ1-4
TGTGCCAGCAGCTTAATGGATGGGGTCGGTGAAAAACTGTTTTTT
CASSLMDGVGEKLFF
>TRBD1|-|TRBV7-6|TRBJ1-5
TGTGCCAGCAGCCTACGGACAGGGGTGAGCAATCAGCCCCAGCATTTT
CASSLRTGVSNQPQHF
>-|-|TRBV7-3|TRBJ2-2
TGTGCCAGCAGCTTAAATCAGGCGGGGAACACCGGGGAGCTGTTTTTT
CASSLNQAGNTGELFF
>-|-|TRBV10-3|TRBJ1-6
TGTGCCATCAGTGATGGGGGCAGCTCCTATAATTCACCCCTCCACTTT
CAISDGGSSYNSPLHF
>TRBD1|-|TRBV6-5|TRBJ1-6
TGTGCCAGCAGTCCACAGGGGGCACTGGGGTCACCCCTCCACTTT
CASSPQGALGSPLHF
>-|-|TRBV4-1|TRBJ1-5
TGCGCCAGCAGCCCAGTCGGAGGGAATCAGCCCCAGCATTTT
CASSPVGGNQPQHF
>-|-|TRBV6-5|TRBJ1-2
TGTGCCAGCGTCTCAGGGGTAGACTATGGCTACACCTTC
CASVSGVDYGYTF
>-|-|TRBV5-6|TRBJ1-5
TGTGCCAGCAGCTTGACAGTTAGCAATCAGCCCCAGCATTTT
CASSLTVSNQPQHF
>TRBD1|-|TRBV24-1|TRBJ2-1
TGTGCCACCAGTGATTTGCAGGGGGCGGAATTTAATGAGCAGTTCTTC
CATSDLQGAEFNEQFF
>-|few|TRBV18|TRBJ2-7
TGTGCCAGCTCACCAAATCCCGGCCGAGACTACGAGCAGTACTTC
CASSPNPGRDYEQYF
>-|-|TRBV7-9|TRBJ1-6
TGTGCCAGCAGCTTAGATAGCATAAGAAGCAATTCACCCCTCCACTTT
CASSLDSIRSNSPLHF
>-|medium-sized|TRBV24-1|TRBJ2-7
TGTGCCACCAGTGATGGGGACGAGCAGTACTTC
CATSDGDEQYF
>-|-|TRBV3-1/TRBV3-2|TRBJ1-1
TGTGCCAGCAGCCCTATATTGGGGGGGAACACTGAAGCTTTCTTT
CASSPILGGNTEAFF
>-|-|TRBV18|TRBJ1-1
TGTGCCAGCTCGCTTGGAACGATGAACACTGAAGCTTTCTTT
CASSLGTMNTEAFF
>TRBD1|-|TRBV5-1|TRBJ1-6
TGCGCCAGCAGCCCCGGGACAGGGCCTTCACCCCTCCACTTT
CASSPGTGPSPLHF
>TRBD1|-|TRBV4-2|TRBJ1-6
TGTGCCAGCAGCCCTGGGGACAGGGTTAATTCACCCCTCCACTTT
CASSPGDRVNSPLHF
>TRBD1|few|TRBV3-1/TRBV3-2|TRBJ2-7
TGTGCCAGCAGCCAAGATCAGGGACAGGGGTCCGAGCAGTACTTC
CASSQDQGQGSEQYF
>TRBD1|-|TRBV6-5|TRBJ1-3
TGTGCCAGCAGTTCTCAGGGTCAGGGGGCTAGAAACACCATATATTTT
CASSSQGQGARNTIYF
>-|-|TRBV27|TRBJ2-7
TGTGCCAGCAGTCGGACGTACAGGGACCACGAGCAGTACTTC
CASSRTYRDHEQYF
>-|-|TRBV7-9|TRBJ2-3
TGTGCCAGCAGCTCTCCCACCGATTGGACAGATACGCAGTATTTT
CASSSPTDWTDTQYF